Following are 7 T cell receptor beta chains from one sample sequenced in a study of T cells expressing NK-cell markers. TCRdb reprocessed the 5' RACE reads; each CDR3 protein has one entry and no DNA is given. The sample totals roughly 150,000 distinct CDR3 sequences. The sample comprised blood T cells: a sorted CD56 or NKG2C T cell subset, CD4+ or CD8+ T cells, or bulk PBMC T cells (not recorded which). These receptors were collected from a man aged 18 to 69 in good health.

The chain joins TRBV10-3 to TRBJ1-5; TCRdb's D call, TRBD1, is unchecked because there is no DNA. Germline V gene sequence: CDR1 ENHRY, CDR2 SYGVKD. The CDR3 loop spans 16 amino acids. CDR3 sequence reads: CAISADRDASIQPQHF.

This chain uses TRBV5-4 with TRBJ2-1. CDR3 size: 17 residues. CDR1 and CDR2 (germline): SGHNT, YYREEE (reference sequence). The CDR3 here is CASSLDTATSSYNEQFF.

This chain joins TRBV6-1 and TRBJ2-5; without DNA, the TCRdb call of TRBD2 cannot be checked. Germline V gene sequence: CDR1 MNHNS, CDR2 SASEGT. The CDR3 length is 17 residues. The CDR3 region is CASRQTLLPSGMETQYF.

The chain employs TRBV29-1 and TRBJ2-7; TCRdb selects TRBD1, and the lack of DNA leaves this call unchecked. CDR1 and CDR2 from the germline V gene are SQVTM and ANQGSEA. CDR3 size: 13 residues. The CDR3: CSVVGTGGIEQYF.

The CDR3 protein is CASSSYAATGSTDTQYF. The gene calls are TRBV28 and TRBJ2-3; the D call from TCRdb, TRBD1, cannot be confirmed without DNA. The CDR3 is 17 residues long. CDR1 is MDHEN and CDR2 is SYDVKM in the germline V gene.

This rearrangement joins TRBV7-6 to TRBJ2-3. Germline-derived CDR1 and CDR2 are SGHVS and FNYEAQ. This CDR3 has 16 residues. Here the CDR3 reads CASSLSTRWSTDTQYF.

The V call is TRBV20-1, the J call TRBJ1-2; without DNA, the TCRdb call of TRBD1 cannot be checked. The CDR3 has 15 amino acids. Germline-derived CDR1 and CDR2 are DFQATT and SNEGSKA (reference sequence). The CDR3 sequence: CSARDRDSLNYGYTF.